This TCR beta chain originates from a study of cytotoxic CD8 clonotypes in ibrutinib-treated CLL. Study information: Average yields of approximately 260,000 productive templates and 80,000 to 100,000 productive rearrangements characterized the samples. General study results and limits: The study sampled sustained-remission and progressing patients at different times.

Comment on this clone: Its specificity is unknown.

Sequencing was performed with immunoSEQ multiplex PCR; in TCRdb, only in-frame clones are kept and a portion is missing. The sample records more than 110,000 clones, roughly three quarters being singletons. The CDR3 sequence is 16 residues long. Trimming pared 3 bases from V and 0 bases from J, leaving 14 bases between. CDR1 MDHEN and CDR2 SYDVKM come from the germline V gene. The clonotype was recovered from a human donor with chronic lymphocytic leukemia. This sample comprised PBMCs, obtained after 24 months of ibrutinib treatment. The chain joins TRBV28 to TRBJ2-5; the D gene is possibly TRBD1 (6 bases). The CDR3 DNA sequence: TGTGCCAGCAGTTTCACAGGGAGCGGTGACCAAGAGACCCAGTACTTC. It is translated as CASSFTGSGDQETQYF.